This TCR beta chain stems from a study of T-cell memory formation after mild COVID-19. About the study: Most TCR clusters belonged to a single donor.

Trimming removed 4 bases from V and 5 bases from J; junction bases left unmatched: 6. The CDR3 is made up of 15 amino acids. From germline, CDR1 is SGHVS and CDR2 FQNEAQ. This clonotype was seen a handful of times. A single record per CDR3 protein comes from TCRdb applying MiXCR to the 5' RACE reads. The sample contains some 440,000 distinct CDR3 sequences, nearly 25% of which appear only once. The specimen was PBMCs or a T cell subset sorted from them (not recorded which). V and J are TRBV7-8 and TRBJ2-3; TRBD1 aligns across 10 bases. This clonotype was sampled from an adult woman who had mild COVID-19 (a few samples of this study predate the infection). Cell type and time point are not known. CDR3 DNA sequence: TGTGCCAGCAGCTCCCACCGGGACAGGGGAGATACGCAGTATTTT. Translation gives CASSSHRDRGDTQYF.